This T cell receptor (beta chain) was sequenced during a study of T cell changes during pregnancy in multiple sclerosis. Generated by immunoSEQ multiplex PCR, the TCRdb table keeps only in-frame clones and is missing some. This table has over 60,000 clones, around 91% appearing once. The receptor's source is a female donor in good health, enrolled as a control in a pregnancy study. The sample was peripheral blood, taken in the third trimester of pregnancy.

The CDR3 bases are TGTGCCAGCAACCTGGTCAGGGGGGATACGCAGTATTTT. Protein product: CASNLVRGDTQYF. The chain carries TRBV7-9 and TRBJ2-3, with 7 positions matching TRBD1. V dropped 7 bases and J dropped 6; count of bases not matched to a gene: 7. The CDR3 runs 13 residues. CDR1 SEHNR and CDR2 FQNEAQ come from the germline V gene (reference sequence).